Each of the 24 T cell receptor beta chains below was sequenced from the same sample in a study of cytotoxic CD8 clonotypes in ibrutinib-treated CLL. The method was immunoSEQ multiplex PCR; TCRdb's version includes in-frame clones alone and lacks a portion of them. The sample consists of around 140,000 clones, 70% to 80% of them appearing once. Here the sequenced sample was PBMCs, taken after 12 months of ibrutinib treatment. These receptors were taken from a human donor with chronic lymphocytic leukemia.

About this clone: At one end the junction does not follow the germline gene, possibly because of a read error. CDR3 protein: CAIYPGGRSPYAF. Written as DNA, the CDR3 is TGTGCCATCTACCCCGGGGGCCGGAGTCCCTACGCCTTC. The chain is built from TRBV6-5 and TRBJ1-2; D is perhaps TRBD1 (6 bases). Germline CDR1 is MNHEY and CDR2 is SVGAGI. The CDR3 loop spans 13 amino acids.

The genes are TRBV7-2 and TRBJ1-5, with D possibly matching TRBD1 (6 bases). The CDR3 totals 13 residues. The germline gives CDR1 SGHTA, CDR2 FQGNSA. Between the trimmed V and J ends, which lost 5 bases and 5 bases, there was a span of 10 bases. The CDR3 loop reads CASSPRGDQPQHF. CDR3 DNA sequence: TGTGCCAGCAGCCCCAGGGGAGATCAGCCCCAGCATTTT. The entire variable domain, with the rest obtained from reference TRBV7-2 and TRBJ1-5, is as follows: GAGVSQSPSNKVTEKGKDVELRCDPISGHTALYWYRQSLGQGLEFLIYFQGNSAPDKSGLPSDRFSAERTGGSVSTLTIQRTQQEDSAVYLCASSPRGDQPQHFGDGTRLSIL.

The CDR3 DNA sequence: TGTGCCAGCAGTGAAGGGACAGGGGGCGTTGTCGCTGAAGCTTTCTTT. This encodes CASSEGTGGVVAEAFF. The chain links TRBV6-1 to TRBJ1-1; TRBD1 matches 11 bases. The germline CDR1 and CDR2 sequences are MNHNS and SASEGT. The CDR3 consists of 16 residues. With 1 base clipped from V and 6 bases from J, the junction kept 7 bases outside the gene matches.

This clone was seen only a few times. V usage is TRBV7-9 and J usage is TRBJ1-5, with D perhaps TRBD1 (5 bases). V dropped 5 bases and J dropped 2 bases, with 19 bases sitting between them. Per the germline V gene, CDR1 is SEHNR and CDR2 is FQNEAQ (reference sequence). The CDR3 contains 17 residues. The CDR3 bases are TGTGCCAGCAGCCCAAACCCGGGGGTTTACGGCAATCAGCCCCAGCATTTT. Protein sequence: CASSPNPGVYGNQPQHF.

This clone was seen more than once but under ten times. The rearrangement joins TRBV15 to TRBJ1-5, with 7 bases that match TRBD1. The germline V gene encodes CDR1 LNHNV and CDR2 YYDKDF (reference sequence). This CDR3 contains 17 residues. V was clipped by 0 bases and J by 5 bases; unmatched bases: 10. CDR3 in DNA: TGTGCCACCAGCAGAGATCGACAGGGAAGTGGGGATCAGCCCCAGCATTTT. Its protein is CATSRDRQGSGDQPQHF.

The rearrangement links TRBV28 to TRBJ1-2; 8 nucleotides align to TRBD1. Germline V gene data show CDR1 as MDHEN and CDR2 as SYDVKM. The CDR3 covers 13 residues. The junction had 8 bases not matched to a gene; V was cut back by 6 bases and J by 8 bases. CDR3 residues: CASRATGVRGYTF. CDR3 nucleotide sequence: TGTGCCAGCAGGGCGACAGGGGTTCGCGGCTACACCTTC.

The count of this clone is one. The chain has TRBV6-5 and TRBJ2-7; 11 bases agree with TRBD2. Germline-derived CDR1 and CDR2 are MNHEY and SVGAGI. V was pared by 0 bases and J by 2 bases, with 3 bases of the junction left unmatched. This CDR3 has 16 residues. CDR3 loop: CASSYSIAGGAYEQYF. The CDR3 nucleotides read TGTGCCAGCAGTTACTCGATAGCGGGAGGGGCCTACGAGCAGTACTTC.

The CDR3 sequence is CASSEYGNNQPQHF. CDR3 DNA sequence: TGTGCCAGCAGTGAATACGGCAATAATCAGCCCCAGCATTTT. The chain has TRBV25-1 and TRBJ1-5; D remains unclear. The CDR3 sequence is 14 residues long. Per germline, CDR1 MGHDK and CDR2 SYGVNS. V was shortened by 0 bases and J by 4 bases, with 7 bases between the two germline ends.

The chain carries TRBV4-2 and TRBJ2-7, with D unresolved. The CDR3 has 12 residues. Germline V CDR1 and CDR2: LGHNA, YNFKEQ. V lost 3 bases, J lost 4 bases, and 7 bases lay in between. The DNA of the CDR3 is TGTGCCAGCAGCCATGAAACGTACGAGCAGTACTTC. Translated, it gives CASSHETYEQYF.

V usage is TRBV2 and J usage is TRBJ1-4, with D unclear. In germline, CDR1 is SNHLY, CDR2 FYNNEI. Trimming shortened V by 7 bases and J by 0 bases, and 12 bases separated the two germline ends. CDR3 size: 15 residues. CDR3 residues: CASTFVGTTNEKLFF. The CDR3 DNA follows: TGTGCCAGCACTTTCGTAGGCACAACTAATGAAAAACTGTTTTTT.

This clone appeared a few times. For the CDR3, the DNA is TGCGCCAGCAGCCAAGAGACAGGGAGGGGCAATGAGCAGTTCTTC. Residues: CASSQETGRGNEQFF. The gene calls are TRBV4-1 and TRBJ2-1; D assignment may be TRBD1 or TRBD2 (7 bases each). In germline, CDR1 is MGHRA, CDR2 YSYEKL. This CDR3 spans 15 amino acids. V gave up 0 bases and J gave up 6 bases, with 12 bases separating them.

The chain recombines TRBV4-1 with TRBJ1-5; no clear D gene. This CDR3 has 16 amino acids. Between the trimmed V and J ends, which lost 0 bases and 3 bases, there was a span of 12 bases. CDR1 and CDR2 (germline): MGHRA, YSYEKL. CDR3: CASSQDPSVYNQPQHF. The CDR3 DNA is TGCGCCAGCAGCCAAGACCCATCGGTTTACAATCAGCCCCAGCATTTT.

The chain uses TRBV7-2 and TRBJ1-1, with a tentative D call TRBD1 (5 bases). Germline V gene sequence: CDR1 SGHTA, CDR2 FQGNSA. V dropped 4 bases and J dropped 0 bases, with 12 bases sitting between them. This CDR3 is 15 amino acids long. The CDR3 is CASSSLGTLNTEAFF. In DNA, the CDR3 is TGTGCCAGCAGCTCCCTCGGGACCTTGAACACTGAAGCTTTCTTT.

This clone was observed a handful of times. DNA of the CDR3: TGCGCCAGCAGCCAAGCCCCTCGACAGGGGAACTATGGCTACACCTTC. Translating gives CASSQAPRQGNYGYTF. This chain joins TRBV4-1 and TRBJ1-2; 8 bases are shared with TRBD1. The germline V gene has CDR1 MGHRA and CDR2 YSYEKL. The CDR3 loop spans 16 amino acids. V gave up 1 base and J gave up 2 bases; unmatched junction bases: 6.

The gene calls are TRBV14 and TRBJ1-2; D is undetermined. The length of the CDR3 is 12 residues. The V and J ends lost 4 bases and 6 bases respectively, with 9 bases between them. CDR1 is SGHDN, CDR2 FVKESK, per germline. The CDR3 sequence is CASSRQPHGYTF. CDR3 coding DNA: TGTGCCAGCAGCCGACAACCCCATGGCTACACCTTC. Full variable domain (missing parts from reference TRBV14 and TRBJ1-2): EAGVTQFPSHSVIEKGQTVTLRCDPISGHDNLYWYRRVMGKEIKFLLHFVKESKQDESGMPNNRFLAERTGGTYSTLKVQPAELEDSGVYFCASSRQPHGYTFGSGTRLTVV.

V gene TRBV30 combines with J gene TRBJ1-1; D not certain. CDR3 length: 12 amino acids. Trimming took 3 bases from V and 7 from J, leaving 12 bases between them. Germline V gives CDR1 GTSNPN, CDR2 SVGIG (reference sequence). CDR3 DNA sequence: TGTGCCTGGAGCGCCATTATAGGTGAAGCTTTCTTT. As protein: CAWSAIIGEAFF.

The V and J genes are TRBV11-3 and TRBJ1-1, with D perhaps TRBD1 (5 bases). Germline V gene sequence: CDR1 SGHNT, CDR2 YENEEA. The CDR3 consists of 15 residues. The V end lost 5 bases, the J end lost 1 base, and 14 bases lay between the germline ends. This CDR3 is CASSRISGTNTEAFF. The CDR3, as DNA: TGTGCCAGCAGCCGAATATCGGGGACGAACACTGAAGCTTTCTTT.

V usage is TRBV27 and J usage is TRBJ2-7, with TRBD2 identical over 7 bases. The CDR3 sequence is 15 residues long. Losses at the gene ends were 2 bases for V and 1 base for J; bases not matched to a gene: 5. The V gene's germline CDR1 is MNHEY and CDR2 SMNVEV (reference sequence). The CDR3 spells CASSLAGDGSYEQYF. CDR3 bases: TGTGCCAGCAGTTTAGCGGGGGACGGTTCCTACGAGCAGTACTTC.

This clone was observed a single time. This sequence joins TRBV28 and TRBJ2-7; D is possibly TRBD1 (5 bases). Germline V CDR1 and CDR2: MDHEN, SYDVKM. The ends were cut back, 6 bases at V and 5 bases at J, with 11 bases in the middle. The CDR3 is made up of 12 amino acids. The DNA of the CDR3 is TGTGCCAGCAGACAGGCTTTAGACGAGCAGTACTTC. Its translation is CASRQALDEQYF.

V usage is TRBV5-6 and J usage is TRBJ2-7; possibly TRBD2 for D (9 bases). This CDR3 region has 17 residues. CDR1 is SGHDT, CDR2 YYEEEE, per germline. Trimming shortened V by 1 base and J by 7 bases, and 24 bases separated the two germline ends. The CDR3 protein is CASSLYRGDTSGQEQYF. CDR3 coding DNA: TGTGCCAGCAGCTTGTACAGGGGGGATACTAGCGGGCAGGAGCAGTACTTC.

This chain joins TRBV7-2 and TRBJ2-7, with TRBD1 matching over 8 bases. The length of the CDR3 is 15 residues. In germline, CDR1 is SGHTA, CDR2 FQGNSA. Trimming at V came to 4 bases and at J to 6 bases, leaving 11 bases not matched to a gene. The CDR3 DNA reads TGTGCCAGCAGCTCATCAGGACAGGGTCTGTCCGAGCAGTACTTC. Translating it yields CASSSSGQGLSEQYF.

The rearrangement uses TRBV28 and TRBJ2-1; D might be TRBD2 (6 bases). V lost 7 bases and J lost 5, with 21 bases in between. CDR3 length: 16 residues. Germline CDR1 is MDHEN and CDR2 is SYDVKM. The CDR3 nucleotides are TGTGCCAGCAAGCCTATGGGGCTAGCGATCAACAATGAGCAGTTCTTC. The encoded protein is CASKPMGLAINNEQFF.

The genes are TRBV6-1 and TRBJ1-5; D unclear. CDR1 and CDR2 from the germline V gene are MNHNS and SASEGT. The CDR3 extends over 11 amino acids. The germline V and J ends were trimmed by 3 bases and 5 bases, with 2 bases remaining between them. CDR3 coding DNA: TGTGCCAGCAGTGATTATCAGCCCCAGCATTTT. Protein sequence: CASSDYQPQHF.

The genes are TRBV6-1 and TRBJ1-2; 9 nucleotides match TRBD1. Trimming removed 2 bases from V and 8 bases from J; junction bases left unmatched: 9. This CDR3 has 15 amino acids. The germline V gene has CDR1 MNHNS and CDR2 SASEGT. This chain's CDR3 is CASSETFKGQGGYTF. Here the CDR3 DNA reads TGTGCCAGCAGTGAAACTTTTAAGGGACAGGGAGGCTACACCTTC.